One sample yielded the 21 T cell receptor beta chains listed below, sequenced in a study of regulatory T cells in long-lasting Graves disease. Time point of the sample: persistent/refractory GD, antithyroid drugs over 5 years with positive TRAb. RNA isolated from PBMCs was used to make the TCR library. Libraries of TCR beta came from iRepertoire HTBI primers plus Arm-PCR of CDR3 regions. Using its own MiXCR run on the multiplex PCR reads, TCRdb lists one record per CDR3 protein. Found here are a few hundred thousand distinct CDR3 sequences, approximately 25% of them singletons; the top ten hold approximately 27%. Sample: peripheral blood mononuclear cells (PBMCs), taken when the disease was refractory, from a patient treated with antithyroid drugs. Receptor source: a woman aged 40-49 years with Graves disease.

A few counts support this clonotype. The rearrangement joins TRBV29-1 to TRBJ2-5; TRBD1 might be the D (5 bases). CDR3 length: 14 amino acids. In germline, CDR1 is SQVTM, CDR2 ANQGSEA. Between the trimmed V and J ends, which lost 7 bases and 3 bases, there was a span of 18 bases. The CDR3 loop reads CSARRDRIKETQYF. The CDR3 DNA reads as TGCAGCGCCAGAAGAGACAGAATTAAAGAGACCCAGTACTTC.

This clonotype was seen only a few times. This chain links TRBV9 with TRBJ2-7; 7 bases align to TRBD2. Germline assignment: CDR1 SGDLS and CDR2 YYNGEE. Trimming cost V 4 bases and J 3 bases; bases outside gene matches: 19. The CDR3 length is 18 residues. Here the CDR3 reads CASSPHPDLASGDYEQYF. In DNA form, the CDR3 reads TGTGCCAGCAGCCCCCACCCCGACTTGGCTAGCGGCGACTACGAGCAGTACTTC.

J is TRBJ1-6 and V is TRBV12-3 or TRBV12-4, with 8 positions matching TRBD1. There are 15 residues in the CDR3. After removal of 5 bases from V and 8 bases from J, the junction contained 8 bases not matched to a gene. CDR3 loop: CASSRRGQGDSPLHF. For the CDR3, the DNA is TGTGCCAGCAGTCGCAGGGGGCAGGGGGATTCACCCCTCCACTTT.

In its sample, this clonotype was seen many times. The chain combines TRBV6-5 with TRBJ1-5, with D possibly matching TRBD1 (6 bases). CDR3 length: 17 residues. Per the germline V gene, CDR1 is MNHEY and CDR2 is SVGAGI. V was shortened by 0 bases and J by 2 bases, with 14 bases between the two germline ends. As DNA, the CDR3 is TGTGCCAGCAGTTACTCGGACCCAGGGGCGGGCAATCAGCCCCAGCATTTT. This gives the protein CASSYSDPGAGNQPQHF.

There are many counts of this clonotype. The CDR3, as DNA: TGTGCCAGCAGCTCCGGACTAGCACCCCGTGGAGAGACCCAGTACTTC. Protein: CASSSGLAPRGETQYF. The chain couples TRBV13 to TRBJ2-5; 8 bases match TRBD2. Germline V gives CDR1 PRHDT, CDR2 FYEKMQ (reference sequence). The CDR3 has 16 residues. V lost 4 bases, J lost 4 bases, and 11 bases stayed unmatched.

V gene TRBV5-1 combines with J gene TRBJ2-3, with 8 positions matching TRBD2. Germline-derived CDR1 and CDR2 are SGHRS and YFSETQ. Trimming removed 7 bases from V and 2 bases from J; junction bases left unmatched: 9. This CDR3 region has 15 residues. CDR3 in amino acids: CASSRVAGPTDTQYF. CDR3 bases: TGCGCCAGCTCCCGAGTAGCGGGACCCACAGATACGCAGTATTTT.

This clonotype came up many times. This chain joins TRBV11-2 and TRBJ2-7; weak D call: TRBD2 (5 bases). This CDR3 has 14 amino acids. Germline V lookup: CDR1 SGHAT, CDR2 FQNNGV. The V gene lost 1 base and the J gene lost 3 bases, with 10 bases spanning the gap. CDR3 region: CASSLAGNRYEQYF. The CDR3 bases are TGTGCCAGCAGCTTAGCGGGGAACCGCTACGAGCAGTACTTC.

At least ten counts were recorded for this clonotype. This rearrangement joins TRBV27 to TRBJ1-4; maybe TRBD1 (5 bases). Germline loops: CDR1 MNHEY, CDR2 SMNVEV (reference sequence). CDR3 length: 14 residues. Trimming stripped 5 bases from V and 6 bases from J, with 13 bases between. The CDR3 region has the DNA TGTGCCAGCAGTCTCCTGGGGCAGGATGAAAAACTGTTTTTT. This gives the protein CASSLLGQDEKLFF.

A few counts support this clonotype. The chain recombines TRBV28 with TRBJ2-1, with 10 bases identical to TRBD2. CDR3 length: 15 residues. CDR1 and CDR2 from the germline V gene are MDHEN and SYDVKM. Trimming at V came to 7 bases and at J to 2 bases, leaving 5 bases not matched to a gene. CDR3 region: CASTPGLAAYNEQFF. The DNA of the CDR3 is TGTGCCAGCACCCCCGGACTAGCGGCCTACAATGAGCAGTTCTTC.

The rearrangement links TRBV15 to TRBJ2-2; the D gene is possibly TRBD1 (6 bases). Trimming shortened V by 2 bases and J by 4 bases, and 11 bases separated the two germline ends. This CDR3 has 15 amino acids. Germline V lookup: CDR1 LNHNV, CDR2 YYDKDF (reference sequence). CDR3 residues: CATSRIVGATGELFF. CDR3 sequence (DNA): TGTGCCACCAGCAGAATAGTGGGGGCCACCGGGGAGCTGTTTTTT.

This chain connects TRBV5-6 to TRBJ1-5; 8 positions match TRBD1. The germline CDR1 and CDR2 sequences are SGHDT and YYEEEE. After removal of 6 bases from V and 3 bases from J, the junction contained 14 bases not matched to a gene. This CDR3 contains 17 residues. Here the CDR3 reads CASTLRSGTGYNQPQHF. The CDR3 coding sequence is TGTGCCAGCACTTTACGTTCCGGGACAGGCTACAATCAGCCCCAGCATTTT.

This clonotype has a count of ten or more. The chain carries TRBV25-1 and TRBJ1-5; D is unresolved. There are 14 residues in the CDR3. Germline CDR1 and CDR2: MGHDK and SYGVNS. V was cut by 6 bases and J by 0 bases, with 9 bases left in between. CDR3 sequence reads: CASRGSYSNQPQHF. CDR3 DNA: TGTGCCAGCAGGGGATCCTATAGCAATCAGCCCCAGCATTTT. Looking up the rest from reference TRBV25-1 and TRBJ1-5 gives the full variable domain: EADIYQTPRYLVIGTGKKITLECSQTMGHDKMYWYQQDPGMELHLIHYSYGVNSTEKGDLSSESTVSRIRTEHFPLTLESARPSHTSQYLCASRGSYSNQPQHFGDGTRLSIL.

This clonotype was observed a handful of times. The rearrangement uses TRBV20-1 and TRBJ1-5; D gene uncertain. Germline V gene sequence: CDR1 DFQATT, CDR2 SNEGSKA (reference sequence). The CDR3 sequence is 14 residues long. The germline V and J ends were trimmed by 6 bases and 0 bases, with 12 bases remaining between them. CDR3 protein: CSARAGYSNQPQHF. CDR3 sequence (DNA): TGCAGTGCGAGGGCGGGGTATAGCAATCAGCCCCAGCATTTT.

There are a few counts of this clonotype. The junction shows a germline mismatch at one end, possibly a read error. The chain joins TRBV11-2 to TRBJ2-2; D is ambiguous. The CDR3 covers 14 residues. Germline V lookup: CDR1 SGHAT, CDR2 FQNNGV. The CDR3 DNA reads TGTGCCGGCAGCTTAGTAACAGTTTTCGGGGAGCTGTTTTTT. It codes for CAGSLVTVFGELFF.

This chain links TRBV7-9 with TRBJ2-1; D may be TRBD1 or TRBD2 (5 bases each). This CDR3 has 16 residues. CDR1 SEHNR and CDR2 FQNEAQ come from the germline V gene (reference sequence). The V end lost 1 base, the J end lost 8 bases, and 18 bases lay between the germline ends. CDR3 coding DNA: TGTGCCAGCAGCTTAGTAACTCCGGCTCTGGGGGATGAGCAGTTCTTC. Translating it yields CASSLVTPALGDEQFF.

The J gene is TRBJ1-2, the V gene TRBV13; tentatively, D is TRBD1 (6 bases). V dropped 5 bases and J dropped 3 bases, with 16 bases sitting between them. CDR3 length: 15 residues. Germline V CDR1 and CDR2: PRHDT, FYEKMQ (reference sequence). The CDR3 loop is CASSPIARGHYGYTF. The CDR3 DNA follows: TGTGCCAGCAGCCCAATCGCCAGGGGCCACTATGGCTACACCTTC.

The chain recombines TRBV2 with TRBJ2-7, with a possible D match to TRBD1 (6 bases). The CDR3 totals 15 residues. Per germline, CDR1 SNHLY and CDR2 FYNNEI. V was cut by 6 bases and J by 3 bases, with 18 bases left in between. The CDR3 DNA sequence: TGTGCCAGCAGCTCAAGACAACAGGGTTTCTACGAGCAGTACTTC. Protein product: CASSSRQQGFYEQYF.

The chain joins TRBV11-2 to TRBJ1-6, with a possible D match to TRBD1 (5 bases). Looked up from germline, CDR1 is SGHAT and CDR2 is FQNNGV. Trimming removed 5 bases at V and 7 bases at J, with 15 bases between. The CDR3 covers 15 residues. This CDR3 reads CASSTSQGRNSPLHF. The CDR3 DNA sequence: TGTGCCAGCAGCACTTCCCAGGGTCGCAATTCACCCCTCCACTTT.

This clonotype was seen many times. This chain uses TRBV6-5 with TRBJ2-5, with TRBD1 as a possible D gene (5 bases). CDR1 and CDR2 (germline): MNHEY, SVGAGI. V lost 4 bases, J lost 7 bases, and 13 bases lay in between. There are 13 residues in the CDR3. This CDR3 is CASSLGQGGTQYF. CDR3 DNA sequence: TGTGCCAGCAGTTTGGGGCAGGGTGGGACCCAGTACTTC.

The gene calls are TRBV20-1 and TRBJ2-2, with D possibly matching TRBD2 (7 bases). Deletions cut 6 bases from V and 6 bases from J, with 17 bases between. The CDR3 has 14 amino acids. Looked up from germline, CDR1 is DFQATT and CDR2 is SNEGSKA (reference sequence). The CDR3: CSARVRGRSGELFF. CDR3 DNA: TGCAGTGCGCGGGTGCGGGGGCGGTCCGGGGAGCTGTTTTTT.

The CDR3 sequence: CASSLVGGGASTDTQYF. In DNA, the CDR3 is TGTGCCAGCAGTTTGGTGGGAGGGGGGGCTAGCACAGATACGCAGTATTTT. This chain joins TRBV27 and TRBJ2-3, with TRBD2 as a possible D gene (7 bases). The ends were cut back, 3 bases at V and 0 bases at J, with 16 bases in the middle. The length of the CDR3 is 17 residues. Germline values: CDR1 MNHEY, CDR2 SMNVEV (reference sequence).